The 25 T cell receptor beta chains below come from one sample, sequenced in a study of T cell responses to AZD1222 COVID-19 vaccine. TCRdb's table, derived via immunoSEQ multiplex PCR, lists solely in-frame clones and lacks some. The table shows 120,000 to 150,000 clones, with approximately 89% occurring only once. Sample: peripheral blood, taken on day 0 of AZD1222 vaccination. The source is an adult in good health.

V gene TRBV5-1 combines with J gene TRBJ1-2, with D perhaps TRBD1 (5 bases). The CDR3 is 16 residues long. V dropped 4 bases and J dropped 4 bases, with 20 bases sitting between them. In germline, CDR1 is SGHRS, CDR2 YFSETQ. CDR3 residues: CASSPSGTATGYGYTF. In nucleotides, the CDR3 is TGCGCCAGCAGCCCCTCCGGGACGGCAACGGGCTATGGCTACACCTTC.

This rearrangement joins TRBV20-1 to TRBJ2-7; no clear D gene. V lost 5 bases, J lost 1 base, and 6 bases lay in between. This CDR3 region has 11 residues. CDR1 is DFQATT, CDR2 SNEGSKA, per germline (reference sequence). The CDR3 sequence: CSAYKSYEQYF. CDR3 DNA sequence: TGCAGTGCTTATAAGTCCTACGAGCAGTACTTC.

The CDR3 DNA reads TGTGCCAGCAGCGCTCAGATTAATTCACCCCTCCACTTT. It encodes CASSAQINSPLHF. V usage is TRBV11-3 and J usage is TRBJ1-6; D not resolved. V gave up 5 bases and J gave up 6 bases, with 8 bases separating them. CDR1 SGHNT and CDR2 YENEEA come from the germline V gene. CDR3 length: 13 amino acids.

The chain uses TRBV5-4 and TRBJ2-5; D gene unclear. Trimming took off 4 bases at V and 5 bases at J, with 12 bases between the two ends. CDR1 and CDR2 (germline): SGHNT, YYREEE (reference sequence). There are 13 residues in the CDR3. Here the CDR3 DNA reads TGTGCCAGCAGCGCCTCTTCGCCCGAGACCCAGTACTTC. Translating it yields CASSASSPETQYF.

The gene calls are TRBV4-1 and TRBJ1-4; D remains ambiguous. Trimming removed 6 bases from V and 0 bases from J, with 11 bases in between. The CDR3 totals 15 residues. The V gene's germline CDR1 is MGHRA and CDR2 YSYEKL. This CDR3 reads CASRRTVATNEKLFF. The CDR3 bases are TGCGCCAGCAGGCGGACGGTTGCAACTAATGAAAAACTGTTTTTT.

J is TRBJ2-7 and V is TRBV7-9; maybe TRBD2 (6 bases). Per germline, CDR1 SEHNR and CDR2 FQNEAQ (reference sequence). V was pared by 7 bases and J by 0 bases, with 10 bases between. The CDR3 is made up of 13 amino acids. The CDR3: CASTLANSYEQYF. The CDR3, as DNA: TGTGCCAGCACCCTAGCGAACTCCTACGAGCAGTACTTC.

This chain joins TRBV5-6 and TRBJ2-1; tentative D call: TRBD2 (5 bases). Trimming shortened V by 2 bases and J by 4 bases, and 10 bases separated the two germline ends. The germline gives CDR1 SGHDT, CDR2 YYEEEE. This CDR3 comprises 14 residues. CDR3 residues: CASSFGMVYNEQFF. The CDR3 bases are TGTGCCAGCAGCTTCGGGATGGTTTACAATGAGCAGTTCTTC.

The chain links TRBV7-2 to TRBJ1-2; D is ambiguous. Trimming pared 5 bases from V and 4 bases from J, leaving 17 bases between. Germline loops: CDR1 SGHTA, CDR2 FQGNSA. The CDR3 spans 15 residues. CDR3 amino acids: CASSQQSGERYGYTF. The CDR3 DNA is TGTGCCAGCAGCCAACAATCAGGAGAGCGCTATGGCTACACCTTC.

V usage is TRBV5-6 and J usage is TRBJ2-7; 8 nucleotides align to TRBD1. CDR3 length: 14 residues. The trim removed 4 bases at V and 5 bases at J, leaving 8 bases unmatched. Germline V lookup: CDR1 SGHDT, CDR2 YYEEEE. In DNA, the CDR3 is TGTGCCAGCAGCACCAGACAGGGGTTCAACGAGCAGTACTTC. Its protein is CASSTRQGFNEQYF.

The rearrangement joins TRBV3-1 (or the pseudogene TRBV3-2) to TRBJ2-4; the D gene is possibly TRBD1 (5 bases). Germline V lookup: CDR1 LGHDT, CDR2 YNNKEL (reference sequence). The V and J ends lost 2 bases and 6 bases respectively, with 14 bases between them. The CDR3 has 15 residues. The CDR3 region is CASSQNTGPVNIQYF. The CDR3, as DNA: TGTGCCAGCAGCCAAAATACAGGTCCGGTAAACATTCAGTACTTC.

The rearrangement links TRBV9 to TRBJ2-5; TRBD1 matches 10 bases. V gave up 4 bases and J gave up 2 bases; unmatched junction bases: 2. The CDR3 sequence is 14 residues long. CDR1 and CDR2 (germline): SGDLS, YYNGEE. The DNA for the CDR3 is TGTGCCAGCAGCCGGGACAGGGGACAAGAGACCCAGTACTTC. Its translation is CASSRDRGQETQYF.

This clone was observed a handful of times. The chain employs TRBV4-2 and TRBJ2-5, with 8 bases fitting TRBD1. The CDR3 totals 17 residues. Germline V CDR1 and CDR2: LGHNA, YNFKEQ. Trimming at V came to 4 bases and at J to 5 bases, leaving 15 bases not matched to a gene. The CDR3 sequence: CASSPQMGTDRVETQYF. The CDR3 region has the DNA TGTGCCAGCAGCCCACAAATGGGAACGGACAGGGTTGAGACCCAGTACTTC.

This rearrangement joins TRBV7-2 to TRBJ1-1; no definite D call. The CDR3 totals 14 residues. The germline V and J ends were trimmed by 1 base and 0 bases, with 6 bases remaining between them. The germline V gene encodes CDR1 SGHTA and CDR2 FQGNSA. CDR3 sequence (DNA): TGTGCCAGCAGCTTAGAAGCGGTGAACACTGAAGCTTTCTTT. It is translated as CASSLEAVNTEAFF.

This chain links TRBV20-1 with TRBJ1-1; no clear D gene. This CDR3 region has 12 residues. Trimming shortened V by 3 bases and J by 5 bases, and 10 bases separated the two germline ends. Germline lookup yields CDR1 DFQATT and CDR2 SNEGSKA (reference sequence). The CDR3 reads CSASHLGTEAFF. CDR3 sequence (DNA): TGCAGTGCTAGTCATTTGGGTACTGAAGCTTTCTTT.

The chain uses TRBV7-8 and TRBJ1-2; 8 bases fit TRBD1. Looked up from germline, CDR1 is SGHVS and CDR2 is FQNEAQ. The V segment lost 0 bases and the J segment 5 bases; nucleotides outside the gene matches: 5. The CDR3 is 15 residues long. CDR3 protein: CASSLAVGTGYGYTF. For the CDR3, the DNA is TGTGCCAGCAGCTTAGCGGTTGGGACAGGTTATGGCTACACCTTC.

The rearrangement joins TRBV7-8 to TRBJ2-1, with 10 bases matching TRBD2. Germline lookup yields CDR1 SGHVS and CDR2 FQNEAQ. V trimming: 1 base; J trimming: 9 bases; junction bases outside the gene matches: 6. The CDR3 length is 15 residues. The CDR3 sequence is CASSLGLGLASEQFF. The DNA of the CDR3 is TGTGCCAGCAGCTTAGGGCTGGGACTAGCGAGTGAGCAGTTCTTC. Together with reference TRBV7-8 and TRBJ2-1, the CDR3 gives the full variable domain: GAGVSQSPRYKVAKRGQDVALRCDPISGHVSLFWYQQALGQGPEFLTYFQNEAQLDKSGLPSDRFFAERPEGSVSTLKIQRTQQEDSAVYLCASSLGLGLASEQFFGPGTRLTVL.

The rearrangement uses TRBV10-3 and TRBJ2-2, with TRBD1 matching over 11 bases. Germline V gene lookup returns CDR1 ENHRY and CDR2 SYGVKD. This CDR3 region has 16 residues. V lost 9 bases to trimming and J lost 7 bases; unmatched junction nucleotides: 13. The CDR3 nucleotides read TGTGCCATAAATCAAGGGGACAGGGGGAATGGCGGGGAGCTGTTTTTT. It encodes CAINQGDRGNGGELFF.

The genes are TRBV6-2 or TRBV6-3 and TRBJ2-7; the match to TRBD1 covers 8 bases. Germline V gene sequence: CDR1 MNHEY, CDR2 SVGEGT. Germline trimming cut 6 bases from V and 2 bases from J; bases unmatched to any gene: 9. The CDR3 loop spans 15 amino acids. DNA for the CDR3: TGTGCCAGCAGCCTCCCGGGACAGGACCCCTACGAGCAGTACTTC. Residues: CASSLPGQDPYEQYF.

This chain joins TRBV6-2 or TRBV6-3 and TRBJ2-7; no definite D call. Germline values: CDR1 MNHEY, CDR2 SVGEGT. The length of the CDR3 is 17 residues. The V and J ends lost 5 bases and 2 bases respectively, with 22 bases between them. This CDR3 is CASSATDLGYRTYEQYF. The CDR3 nucleotides are TGTGCCAGCAGTGCCACCGACCTGGGGTACCGAACCTACGAGCAGTACTTC.

The chain couples TRBV5-4 to TRBJ2-7; tentative D call: TRBD2 (5 bases). V dropped 5 bases and J dropped 0 bases, with 9 bases sitting between them. Germline CDR1 is SGHNT and CDR2 is YYREEE (reference sequence). This CDR3 region has 13 residues. CDR3 DNA sequence: TGTGCCAGCAGGAATAGCGTCTCCTACGAGCAGTACTTC. Translation: CASRNSVSYEQYF.

The chain is built from TRBV4-1 and TRBJ1-6; 7 bases map to TRBD1. Germline V CDR1 and CDR2: MGHRA, YSYEKL. J gave up 6 bases and V 2 bases, and 4 bases lay outside the gene matches. This CDR3 is built from 15 residues. CDR3 residues: CASSQQTGLNSPLHF. In DNA form, the CDR3 reads TGCGCCAGCAGCCAACAGACAGGGCTTAATTCACCCCTCCACTTT.

V and J are TRBV12-5 and TRBJ2-3; 7 bases are a match to TRBD2. J lost 9 bases, V lost 6 bases, and 6 bases had no gene match. CDR3 size: 12 residues. Germline-derived CDR1 and CDR2 are LGHNT and FRNRAP. CDR3 DNA: TGTGCTAGTGGCAAGACTAGCATCACGCAGTATTTT. Amino acid sequence: CASGKTSITQYF.

The V and J genes are TRBV29-1 and TRBJ2-7, with a tentative D call TRBD1 (5 bases). The CDR3 is 12 residues long. In germline, CDR1 is SQVTM, CDR2 ANQGSEA. The V gene lost 7 bases and the J gene lost 0 bases, with 10 bases spanning the gap. The CDR3 region is CSARVGSYEQYF. The CDR3 DNA follows: TGCAGCGCCAGGGTTGGCTCCTACGAGCAGTACTTC.

The chain has TRBV19 and TRBJ1-1, with D possibly matching TRBD1 (6 bases). Germline loops: CDR1 LNHDA, CDR2 SQIVND (reference sequence). V was shortened by 5 bases and J by 5 bases, with 15 bases between the two germline ends. The CDR3 length is 14 residues. In DNA, the CDR3 is TGTGCCAGTAGTCTGGCGCTGGGGGCTACTGAAGCTTTCTTT. It is translated as CASSLALGATEAFF.

This chain links TRBV7-9 with TRBJ1-3; no definite D call. V was clipped by 2 bases and J by 4 bases, with 3 bases between them. Per the germline V gene, CDR1 is SEHNR and CDR2 is FQNEAQ (reference sequence). The CDR3 length is 12 residues. CDR3 nucleotides: TGTGCCAGCAGCTTAATCGGAAACACCATATATTTT. Encoded protein: CASSLIGNTIYF. The full variable domain, with the rest looked up from reference TRBV7-9 and TRBJ1-3, is DTGVSQNPRHKITKRGQNVTFRCDPISEHNRLYWYRQTLGQGPEFLTYFQNEAQLEKSRLLSDRFSAERPKGSFSTLEIQRTEQGDSAMYLCASSLIGNTIYFGEGSWLTVV.